These 18 T cell receptor beta chains were all obtained from the same sample, sequenced in a study of T-cell reconstitution after alpha-beta-depleted transplantation in children. For TCRbeta, the library was prepared with unique molecular identifiers. One entry per CDR3 protein, called by TCRdb with MiXCR from the PCR reads. The table has around 100,000 distinct CDR3 sequences, over 9% seen once. The specimen comprised PBMCs, sampled before TCRalphabeta/CD19-depleted stem cell transplant. All receptors derive from a boy between 2 and 10 years old with acute lymphoblastic leukemia, due to receive a stem cell transplant.

This clonotype appeared a few times. V and J are TRBV29-1 and TRBJ2-3, with 10 bases identical to TRBD2. V lost 7 bases to trimming and J lost 3 bases; unmatched junction nucleotides: 7. The germline V gene has CDR1 SQVTM and CDR2 ANQGSEA. This CDR3 is built from 14 residues. CDR3 nucleotide sequence: TGCAGCGCCCGCCTAGCGGGAGTGACAGATACGCAGTATTTT. Encoded protein: CSARLAGVTDTQYF.

This clonotype came up a few times. V and J are TRBV4-1 and TRBJ1-1; D might be TRBD1 (6 bases). V was cut by 5 bases and J by 3 bases, with 16 bases left in between. Germline CDR1 reads MGHRA; CDR2 reads YSYEKL. The CDR3 runs 15 residues. This CDR3 is CASSTQGIGDTEAFF. The CDR3 DNA is TGCGCCAGCAGCACACAGGGTATTGGCGACACTGAAGCTTTCTTT.

The rearrangement links TRBV11-2 to TRBJ2-3; a weak D match, TRBD2 (7 bases). The CDR3 is 16 amino acids. The V gene lost 5 bases and the J gene lost 0 bases, with 15 bases spanning the gap. Germline V gene lookup returns CDR1 SGHAT and CDR2 FQNNGV. CDR3 protein: CASSDWAGASTDTQYF. The CDR3 region has the DNA TGTGCCAGCAGCGATTGGGCGGGGGCAAGCACAGATACGCAGTATTTT. Filled out from reference TRBV11-2 and TRBJ2-3, the complete variable domain reads EAGVAQSPRYKIIEKRQSVAFWCNPISGHATLYWYQQILGQGPKLLIQFQNNGVVDDSQLPKDRFSAERLKGVDSTLKIQPAKLEDSAVYLCASSDWAGASTDTQYFGPGTRLTVL.

This clonotype has just a few counts. The chain recombines TRBV29-1 with TRBJ2-1, with 10 bases identical to TRBD1. Germline V gene data show CDR1 as SQVTM and CDR2 as ANQGSEA. This CDR3 contains 14 residues. Trimming removed 8 bases from V and 2 bases from J; junction bases left unmatched: 6. CDR3 region: CSSRGTGAYNEQFF. The CDR3 DNA is TGCAGCTCTAGGGGGACAGGGGCCTACAATGAGCAGTTCTTC.

This clonotype was found many times. The genes are TRBV4-1 and TRBJ1-1, with D tentatively TRBD1 (6 bases). This CDR3 spans 14 amino acids. CDR1 and CDR2 (germline): MGHRA, YSYEKL. The V and J ends lost 2 bases and 2 bases respectively, with 9 bases between them. CDR3 nucleotide sequence: TGCGCCAGCAGCCAACAGGACAGTAACACTGAAGCTTTCTTT. Its translation: CASSQQDSNTEAFF.

This clonotype occurred a few times. The chain combines TRBV20-1 with TRBJ2-1; a weak D match, TRBD1 (6 bases). The CDR3 sequence is 14 residues long. CDR1 is DFQATT and CDR2 is SNEGSKA in the germline V gene (reference sequence). V was trimmed by 2 bases and J by 3 bases, leaving 11 bases between them. The CDR3 loop is CSARRGIDYNEQFF. CDR3 in DNA: TGCAGTGCTAGAAGGGGGATTGACTACAATGAGCAGTTCTTC.

This clonotype was detected only a few times. The chain joins TRBV5-5 to TRBJ2-7; D not resolved. Trimming took off 4 bases at V and 5 bases at J, with 19 bases between the two ends. There are 15 residues in the CDR3. In germline, CDR1 is SGHKS, CDR2 YYEKEE (reference sequence). The CDR3 region has the DNA TGTGCCAGCAGCCCGTTCCGTGGGGTATTCGACGAGCAGTACTTC. As protein: CASSPFRGVFDEQYF.

This clonotype was picked up a small number of times. The chain uses TRBV6-1 and TRBJ1-2; a possible D gene is TRBD1 (5 bases). This CDR3 comprises 16 residues. The V end lost 4 bases, the J end lost 5 bases, and 20 bases lay between the germline ends. Germline V gene data show CDR1 as MNHNS and CDR2 as SASEGT. CDR3 nucleotides: TGTGCCAGCAGTGTAGCGCTAACCGGGACTTGGTATGGCTACACCTTC. Translation: CASSVALTGTWYGYTF.

This clonotype was detected a few times. CDR3 region: CASSWDLNRASITEAFF. The CDR3 DNA follows: TGCGCCAGCAGCTGGGACCTTAACAGGGCTTCGATCACTGAAGCTTTCTTT. The J gene is TRBJ1-1, the V gene TRBV5-1; D is perhaps TRBD1 (6 bases). V was clipped by 3 bases and J by 4 bases, with 22 bases between them. The CDR3 has 17 amino acids. From germline, CDR1 is SGHRS and CDR2 YFSETQ.

The chain couples TRBV5-1 to TRBJ1-1, with D tentatively TRBD1 (5 bases). CDR3 length: 14 residues. CDR1 and CDR2 from the germline V gene are SGHRS and YFSETQ. V was clipped by 4 bases and J by 6 bases, with 16 bases between them. The CDR3 loop is CASSPMAGGPEAFF. The CDR3 DNA follows: TGCGCCAGCAGCCCAATGGCCGGGGGTCCTGAAGCTTTCTTT. Full variable domain (rest looked up from reference TRBV5-1 and TRBJ1-1): KAGVTQTPRYLIKTRGQQVTLSCSPISGHRSVSWYQQTPGQGLQFLFEYFSETQRNKGNFPGRFSGRQFSNSRSEMNVSTLELGDSALYLCASSPMAGGPEAFFGQGTRLTVV.

The chain recombines TRBV20-1 with TRBJ2-1; D gene uncertain. The CDR3 totals 13 residues. Germline CDR1 and CDR2: DFQATT and SNEGSKA (reference sequence). V lost 7 bases and J lost 0, with 10 bases in between. CDR3 amino acids: CSVATPSYNEQFF. The DNA for the CDR3 is TGCAGTGTTGCTACTCCCTCCTACAATGAGCAGTTCTTC.

This chain connects TRBV7-8 to TRBJ2-5, with a weak D call TRBD1 (6 bases). Trimming removed 5 bases at V and 4 bases at J, with 23 bases between. The CDR3 has 17 amino acids. CDR1 is SGHVS and CDR2 is FQNEAQ in the germline V gene. The CDR3 bases are TGTGCCAGCAGCCAGCGGTTTCTGCAGGGGTTGGGAGAGACCCAGTACTTC. The encoded protein is CASSQRFLQGLGETQYF.

This clonotype has only a few counts. The rearrangement uses TRBV5-1 and TRBJ2-1, with 7 bases that match TRBD2. Germline CDR1 SGHRS, CDR2 YFSETQ. CDR3 length: 20 amino acids. V shed 2 bases and J 4 bases; nucleotides not matched to a gene: 21. The CDR3 DNA reads TGCGCCAGCAGCTTCCAGCCTGATAACCCCCTAGCGGACTTTTACAATGAGCAGTTCTTC. Translating gives CASSFQPDNPLADFYNEQFF.

This clonotype has more than one count but fewer than ten. The chain is built from TRBV3-1 and TRBJ1-1; D possibly corresponds to TRBD1 (5 bases). CDR3 length equals 15 residues. The V end lost 2 bases, the J end lost 3 bases, and 13 bases lay between the germline ends. Germline values: CDR1 LGHDT, CDR2 YNNKEL (reference sequence). The CDR3 DNA reads as TGTGCCAGCAGCCAAAACTGGGCGGGGGACACTGAAGCTTTCTTT. It encodes CASSQNWAGDTEAFF.

This clonotype occurred many times. This chain links TRBV12-3 or TRBV12-4 with TRBJ2-1; TRBD1 agrees at 9 bases. Trimming at V came to 3 bases and at J to 8 bases, leaving 8 bases not matched to a gene. The CDR3 runs 15 residues. The CDR3 sequence: CASSLGTGWKDEQFF. CDR3 in DNA: TGTGCCAGCAGTTTGGGGACAGGGTGGAAGGATGAGCAGTTCTTC.

This clonotype showed up many times. The chain couples TRBV3-1 to TRBJ1-2; tentative D call: TRBD1 (5 bases). The length of the CDR3 is 16 residues. The V end lost 4 bases, the J end lost 1 base, and 16 bases lay between the germline ends. CDR1 LGHDT and CDR2 YNNKEL come from the germline V gene (reference sequence). The CDR3 sequence: CASSLHGTEHNYGYTF. For the CDR3, the DNA is TGTGCCAGCAGCCTCCACGGGACTGAGCATAACTATGGCTACACCTTC.

This clonotype counts as medium-sized (0.01 to 0.1%). CDR3 protein: CASSLEGTSGYYYEQYF. The CDR3 coding sequence is TGTGCCAGCAGCTTAGAAGGGACTAGCGGTTACTACTACGAGCAGTACTTC. The rearrangement uses TRBV11-2 and TRBJ2-7; 11 nucleotides line up with TRBD2. The CDR3 length is 17 residues. The germline V gene has CDR1 SGHAT and CDR2 FQNNGV. V lost 0 bases, J lost 3 bases, and 7 bases stayed unmatched.

This chain joins TRBV7-9 and TRBJ1-1; D is perhaps TRBD1 (5 bases). The CDR3 runs to 14 residues. CDR1 SEHNR and CDR2 FQNEAQ come from the germline V gene (reference sequence). V was cut by 3 bases and J by 5 bases, with 13 bases left in between. The chain's CDR3 is CASSLGGSLTEAFF. Here the CDR3 DNA reads TGTGCCAGCAGCTTGGGGGGGAGCCTTACTGAAGCTTTCTTT.